This TCR beta chain was obtained from a study of T cells in Graves' hyperthyroidism and ophthalmopathy. Broader study findings: In the blood, most expanded thyroid clonotypes above 0.001 appeared as well. The authors' 13 V-J model separated ophthalmopathy from stable hyperthyroidism.

It was RNA transcripts that yielded the amplified TCR beta CDR3 regions. HTBI primers were employed in a first-round RT-PCR of the TCR CDR3. TCRdb processed the multiplex PCR reads anew with MiXCR; each CDR3 protein has one entry. This table has around 490,000 distinct CDR3 sequences, just under 20% appearing once. Germline V gene lookup returns CDR1 KGHSH and CDR2 LQKENI. The V end lost 2 bases, the J end lost 9 bases, and 8 bases lay between the germline ends. The CDR3 runs to 12 residues. This clonotype was found a few times. Antigen unknown. The clonotype comes from a man aged 40-49 years with Graves' ophthalmopathy. V and J are TRBV18 and TRBJ2-1, with D unclear. The specimen sequenced was blood. Written as DNA, the CDR3 is TGTGCCAGCTCACCATTCGGCGGTGAGCAGTTCTTC. It codes for CASSPFGGEQFF.